The next 7 T cell receptor beta chains were all read from a single sample in a study of blood T cell repertoires in COVID-19. The protocol was immunoSEQ multiplex PCR, while the TCRdb copy is restricted to in-frame clones and leaves out a portion. The sample records hundreds of thousands of clones, around 88% being singletons. What was sequenced was PBMCs or T cells enriched from blood (not recorded which). These receptors originate from a middle-aged woman with acute COVID-19.

The rearrangement links TRBV5-5 to TRBJ1-5; TRBD1 agrees at 7 bases. This CDR3 contains 15 residues. J gave up 3 bases and V 5 bases, and 8 bases lay outside the gene matches. CDR1 and CDR2 from the germline V gene are SGHKS and YYEKEE (reference sequence). The CDR3 is CASSSTGLPNQPQHF. In nucleotides, the CDR3 is TGTGCCAGCAGTTCGACAGGGTTGCCCAATCAGCCCCAGCATTTT.

V gene TRBV6-5 combines with J gene TRBJ1-2, with D perhaps TRBD1 (5 bases). The CDR3 consists of 13 residues. V lost 7 bases, J lost 10 bases, and 19 bases lay in between. CDR1 is MNHEY and CDR2 is SVGAGI in the germline V gene. Here the CDR3 reads CASNKERQSDYTF. The CDR3 nucleotides read TGTGCCAGCAACAAGGAGAGACAGTCGGACTACACCTTC.

The rearrangement links TRBV7-2 to TRBJ2-1; 12 nucleotides agree with TRBD2. The length of the CDR3 is 17 residues. The V gene's germline CDR1 is SGHTA and CDR2 FQGNSA. With V trimmed by 4 bases and J by 0 bases, 4 bases remained unmatched. CDR3: CASSSGLAGSSYNEQFF. For the CDR3, the DNA is TGTGCCAGCAGCTCCGGACTAGCGGGAAGCTCCTACAATGAGCAGTTCTTC.

J is TRBJ2-3 and V is TRBV11-3; TRBD1 matches 9 bases. Trimming took 5 bases from V and 1 from J; bases not matched to a gene: 4. Germline CDR1 reads SGHNT; CDR2 reads YENEEA. The CDR3 extends over 15 amino acids. CDR3 protein: CASSPGDRGTDTQYF. CDR3 nucleotides: TGTGCCAGCAGCCCCGGGGACAGGGGCACAGATACGCAGTATTTT. The complete variable domain, with remaining parts taken from reference TRBV11-3 and TRBJ2-3, reads EAGVVQSPRYKIIEKKQPVAFWCNPISGHNTLYWYLQNLGQGPELLIRYENEEAVDDSQLPKDRFSAERLKGVDSTLKIQPAELGDSAVYLCASSPGDRGTDTQYFGPGTRLTVL.

The CDR3 region is CASSQDSSYEQYF. The CDR3, as DNA: TGTGCCAGCAGTCAGGACAGCTCCTACGAGCAGTACTTC. V and J are TRBV27 and TRBJ2-7; D perhaps matches TRBD1 (6 bases). The CDR3 covers 13 residues. Germline lookup yields CDR1 MNHEY and CDR2 SMNVEV (reference sequence). Trimming pared 5 bases from V and 0 bases from J, leaving 8 bases between.

The chain couples TRBV10-3 to TRBJ1-1, with 8 bases lining up with TRBD1. Germline CDR1 reads ENHRY; CDR2 reads SYGVKD. V lost 2 bases, J lost 6 bases, and 2 bases stayed unmatched. The length of the CDR3 is 13 residues. The CDR3 DNA follows: TGTGCCATCAGTGAGGACAGGGGATCTGAAGCTTTCTTT. It encodes CAISEDRGSEAFF.

A single count supports this clone. CDR3 sequence (DNA): TGCGCCAGCAGCTCCGGGACAGGGAATCACGAGCAGTACTTC. It is translated as CASSSGTGNHEQYF. The genes are TRBV5-1 and TRBJ2-7, with 9 positions matching TRBD1. Germline CDR1 is SGHRS and CDR2 is YFSETQ. This CDR3 is built from 14 residues. V shed 3 bases and J 5 bases; nucleotides not matched to a gene: 6.